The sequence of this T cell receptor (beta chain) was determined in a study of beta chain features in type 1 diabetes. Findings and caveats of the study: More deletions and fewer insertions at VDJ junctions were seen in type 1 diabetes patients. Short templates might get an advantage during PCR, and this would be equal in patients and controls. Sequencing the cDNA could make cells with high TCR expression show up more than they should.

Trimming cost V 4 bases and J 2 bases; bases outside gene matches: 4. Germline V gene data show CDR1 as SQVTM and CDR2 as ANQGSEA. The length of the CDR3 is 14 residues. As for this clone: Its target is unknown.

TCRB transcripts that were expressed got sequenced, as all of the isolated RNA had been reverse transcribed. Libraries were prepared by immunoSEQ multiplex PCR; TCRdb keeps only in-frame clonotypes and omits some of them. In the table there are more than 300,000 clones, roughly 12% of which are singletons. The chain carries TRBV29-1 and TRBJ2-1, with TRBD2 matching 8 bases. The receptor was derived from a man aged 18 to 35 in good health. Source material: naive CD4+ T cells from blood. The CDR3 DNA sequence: TGCAGCGTTGGGGTGACTAGCGCCTACAATGAGCAGTTCTTC. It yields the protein CSVGVTSAYNEQFF.